The entry below gives a single T cell receptor (beta chain) sequence along with its context. Its specificity is unknown. Being one base from a much bigger clone, this may be a read error. The Oncomine TCR Beta short-read assay generated sequence data from the DNA of cultured CD4+ T cells. MiXCR was run by TCRdb on the PCR reads, yielding one entry per CDR3 protein. Here the sample spans 20,000 to 25,000 distinct CDR3 sequences, roughly 45% being singletons. The CDR3 sequence is 14 residues long. CDR1 SGHAT and CDR2 FQNNGV come from the germline V gene. Sample treatment: roughly 10-day PBMC culture with coronavirus spike peptide pools or control peptides (ViraFEST assay). ViraFEST sequenced TCRs after peptide-pool expansion of antigen-specific T cells. The data stem from a study of vaccination and CD4 T cells after COVID-19. Study summary: Convalescent participants consisted of six males and four females, two being Hispanic. At a median about 94 days (range 35 to 161) after diagnosis, post-COVID samples were drawn. General study findings and limits: Researchers report that 304 of 307 vaccine-specific clones in convalescent patients proved spike mono-reactive.

V usage is TRBV11-2 and J usage is TRBJ1-1; no reliable D call. The TCR was taken from a human donor who had recovered from COVID-19. Material: CD4+ T cells from blood, cultured in vitro. CDR3 in DNA: TGTGCCGGCAGCTTAAGGACTGTGAACACTGAAGCTTTCTTT. It specifies CAGSLRTVNTEAFF.